The T cell receptor (beta chain) described here comes from a study of T cells expressing NK-cell markers. For the study at large: HCMV seropositivity characterized most of the eight sequenced donors, and seronegativity one.

Study-level findings and limits: The study did not resolve the HCMV specificity of expanded NKG2C+ T cell clones.

From germline, CDR1 is DFQATT and CDR2 SNEGSKA (reference sequence). The CDR3 totals 15 residues. A note on this clonotype: Its antigen is unidentified.

After re-calling the 5' RACE reads, TCRdb lists one entry per CDR3 protein, DNA absent. Seen in this sample are 550,000 to 600,000 distinct CDR3 sequences; the ten most common clones hold 3.5% to 4.5%. The clonotype comes from a man aged 18 to 29 in good health. This chain joins TRBV20-1 and TRBJ2-1; TCRdb outputs TRBD2, but without DNA this stays unchecked. The sequencing input was blood T cells: a sorted CD56 or NKG2C T cell subset, CD4+ or CD8+ T cells, or bulk PBMC T cells (not recorded which). The chain's CDR3 is CSASPPGGPYNEQFF.